This TCR beta chain was captured by sequencing in a study of cytomegalovirus exposure and HLA in healthy donors. The overall study: Sequencing of 150 million to 200 million T cells in an earlier analysis found 100 million or so unique TCR beta sequences. Whole-study results and caveats: An ancestry cluster, one associated with Asian ancestry, reportedly showed fewer N-insertions than the approximately 660-donor mean in a later analysis. A list of roughly 160 TCR beta chains associated with cytomegalovirus was given.

Remarks on this clone: Its antigen is as yet unknown.

PCR primers comprised 60 Vbeta and 13 Jbeta primers. The repertoire was sequenced with immunoSEQ multiplex PCR; TCRdb's copy has only in-frame clones and lacks some. The sample yields roughly 100,000 clones, about two thirds seen once. Germline CDR1 reads MNHEY; CDR2 reads SMNVEV (reference sequence). V was pared by 3 bases and J by 6 bases, with 14 bases between. The CDR3 sequence is 14 residues long. Sequenced sample: PBMCs. This chain uses TRBV27 with TRBJ1-1; D is undetermined. The sequence derives from a woman in her fifties or sixties in good health and CMV-seropositive. The CDR3 region is CASSFSHEGAEAFF. CDR3 coding DNA: TGTGCCAGCAGTTTTAGTCATGAGGGCGCTGAAGCTTTCTTT.